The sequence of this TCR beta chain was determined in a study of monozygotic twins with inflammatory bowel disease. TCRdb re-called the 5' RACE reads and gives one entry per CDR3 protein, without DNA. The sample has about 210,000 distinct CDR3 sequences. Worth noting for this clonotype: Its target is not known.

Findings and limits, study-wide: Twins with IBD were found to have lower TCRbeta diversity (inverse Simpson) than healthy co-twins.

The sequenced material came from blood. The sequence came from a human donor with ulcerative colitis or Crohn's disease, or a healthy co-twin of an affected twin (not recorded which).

The CDR3 reads CASGGWQIYNEQFF. The chain recombines TRBV2 with TRBJ2-1; TCRdb designates TRBD2, a call that cannot be tested without DNA. This CDR3 contains 14 residues. The germline gives CDR1 SNHLY, CDR2 FYNNEI.